The 25 T cell receptor beta chains listed next were all sequenced from one sample in a study of OX40 agonist ivuxolimab in advanced cancers. TCRdb's copy holds only in-frame clones and misses some; the assay was immunoSEQ multiplex PCR. The sample yields around 12,000 clones, roughly four fifths seen once. Specimen: CD4+ or CD8+ T cells sorted from blood, collected in a trial of the OX40 agonist ivuxolimab. The receptors were sampled from an adult with an advanced solid tumor such as melanoma, head and neck, liver or kidney cancer.

The chain recombines TRBV2 with TRBJ2-6; D gene ambiguous. Germline-derived CDR1 and CDR2 are SNHLY and FYNNEI. V was shortened by 2 bases and J by 1 base, with 6 bases between the two germline ends. The CDR3 is 15 amino acids. DNA of the CDR3: TGTGCCAGCAGTGAACCAGAGTCTGGGGCCAACGTCCTGACTTTC. Its translation is CASSEPESGANVLTF. Based on the CDR3 plus reference TRBV2 and TRBJ2-6, the full variable domain is EPEVTQTPSHQVTQMGQEVILRCVPISNHLYFYWYRQILGQKVEFLVSFYNNEISEKSEIFDDQFSVERPDGSNFTLKIRSTKLEDSAMYFCASSEPESGANVLTFGAGSRLTVL.

V is TRBV7-9 and J is TRBJ1-4; the D gene is possibly TRBD1 (5 bases). V gave up 5 bases and J gave up 8 bases, with 18 bases separating them. The CDR3 covers 15 residues. Germline CDR1 and CDR2: SEHNR and FQNEAQ (reference sequence). Here the CDR3 DNA reads TGTGCCAGCAGCCCTAGACTGGACATTTCGGAAAAACTGTTTTTT. Encoded protein: CASSPRLDISEKLFF.

This rearrangement joins TRBV9 to TRBJ2-5; 9 bases fit TRBD1. The CDR3 runs to 14 residues. Germline V CDR1 and CDR2: SGDLS, YYNGEE. Trimming cost V 3 bases and J 3 bases; bases outside gene matches: 3. The CDR3 DNA reads as TGTGCCAGCAGCGAGGGACAGGGCGAAGAGACCCAGTACTTC. As protein: CASSEGQGEETQYF.

V usage is TRBV28 and J usage is TRBJ2-5, with TRBD2 matching over 8 bases. Per the germline V gene, CDR1 is MDHEN and CDR2 is SYDVKM. V was clipped by 6 bases and J by 5 bases; unmatched bases: 11. CDR3 length equals 15 residues. The CDR3 coding sequence is TGTGCCAGCAGGACACTGTCGGGAGGGGGTGAGACCCAGTACTTC. It translates to CASRTLSGGGETQYF.

The chain joins TRBV7-9 to TRBJ2-3; 9 nucleotides line up with TRBD1. V dropped 1 base and J dropped 8; count of bases not matched to a gene: 7. From germline, CDR1 is SEHNR and CDR2 FQNEAQ (reference sequence). The CDR3 sequence is 15 residues long. The CDR3 DNA reads TGTGCCAGCAGCTTAGGACAGGGGGATGGGGGTACGCAGTATTTT. Protein product: CASSLGQGDGGTQYF.

This clone was observed once. The chain links TRBV5-7 to TRBJ2-2; 7 bases match TRBD1. TRBV5-7 is noted as an ORF with a role that remains uncertain. The CDR3 extends over 15 amino acids. The V and J ends lost 4 bases and 2 bases, in that order; junction bases with no gene match: 5. The CDR3 loop is CASSPRQGNTGELFF. The CDR3 nucleotides read TGTGCCAGCAGCCCACGACAGGGTAACACCGGGGAGCTGTTTTTT.

This CDR3 reads CATTGTNPYNEQFF. The DNA of the CDR3 is TGTGCCACAACCGGGACAAACCCCTACAATGAGCAGTTCTTC. The rearrangement links TRBV27 to TRBJ2-1; D is perhaps TRBD1 (6 bases). This CDR3 is 14 amino acids long. Germline CDR1 is MNHEY and CDR2 is SMNVEV (reference sequence). Trimming left V 10 bases short and J 2 bases short, with 15 bases between.

V gene TRBV6-5 combines with J gene TRBJ2-7; D gene unclear. The CDR3 is 13 residues long. Trimming removed 5 bases at V and 4 bases at J, with 12 bases between. CDR1 MNHEY and CDR2 SVGAGI come from the germline V gene. The CDR3 DNA reads TGTGCCAGCAGTAACCGGTTAGAGTACGAGCAGTACTTC. Its translation is CASSNRLEYEQYF.

This chain links TRBV5-4 with TRBJ2-3; TRBD2 matches at 8 bases. CDR1 is SGHNT and CDR2 is YYREEE in the germline V gene (reference sequence). The ends lost 5 bases at V and 2 bases at J; junction bases unmatched: 4. The CDR3 length is 14 residues. CDR3 nucleotide sequence: TGTGCCAGCAGTTGGGGACTAGTCACAGATACGCAGTATTTT. Encoded protein: CASSWGLVTDTQYF.

This clone turned up a few times. The CDR3 region has the DNA TGCGCCAGCAGCCAAGACCCGACAGACCCCCATGGCTACACCTTC. Encoded protein: CASSQDPTDPHGYTF. The chain recombines TRBV4-1 with TRBJ1-2; D is perhaps TRBD1 (5 bases). With 0 bases removed from V and 6 bases from J, the gap between germline ends came to 14 bases. The CDR3 has 15 residues. Germline values: CDR1 MGHRA, CDR2 YSYEKL.

The sample holds one count of this clone. V is TRBV27 and J is TRBJ2-1; D uncertain. CDR3 length: 12 residues. The V and J ends lost 7 bases and 4 bases respectively, with 8 bases between them. The germline V gene encodes CDR1 MNHEY and CDR2 SMNVEV (reference sequence). This chain's CDR3 is CASKNWYNEQFF. In DNA, the CDR3 is TGTGCCAGCAAAAACTGGTACAATGAGCAGTTCTTC.

This clone was found a few times. The chain recombines TRBV29-1 with TRBJ1-1; 9 bases align to TRBD1. The CDR3 has 15 residues. J gave up 7 bases and V 1 base, and 10 bases lay outside the gene matches. Per germline, CDR1 SQVTM and CDR2 ANQGSEA. The CDR3 region is CSVEGADRGLREAFF. In nucleotides, the CDR3 is TGCAGCGTTGAAGGTGCGGACAGGGGCCTGCGTGAAGCTTTCTTT.

The chain couples TRBV2 to TRBJ1-3, with 7 bases aligning to TRBD1. Germline-derived CDR1 and CDR2 are SNHLY and FYNNEI. The CDR3 spans 15 residues. After removal of 4 bases from V and 4 bases from J, the junction contained 7 bases not matched to a gene. In DNA, the CDR3 is TGTGCCAGCAGTGTGGGACAGAATATCGGAAACACCATATATTTT. It is translated as CASSVGQNIGNTIYF.

This sequence joins TRBV7-8 and TRBJ2-3, with D unclear. Trimming shortened V by 1 base and J by 2 bases, and 7 bases separated the two germline ends. The CDR3 covers 14 residues. The germline gives CDR1 SGHVS, CDR2 FQNEAQ. Here the CDR3 reads CASSLDAHTDTQYF. The CDR3 DNA is TGTGCCAGCAGCTTAGATGCGCACACAGATACGCAGTATTTT.

The gene calls are TRBV5-5 and TRBJ2-7; 9 nucleotides agree with TRBD1. The V and J ends lost 2 bases and 5 bases, in that order; junction bases with no gene match: 5. Germline V gives CDR1 SGHKS, CDR2 YYEKEE (reference sequence). The CDR3 covers 14 residues. The CDR3, as DNA: TGTGCCAGCAGCTTTGGGACAGGGAGTCACGAGCAGTACTTC. Encoded protein: CASSFGTGSHEQYF.

In DNA form, the CDR3 reads TGTGCCATCAGTGAGTCGGATAGGGGCCGGAATGAGCAGTTCTTC. Protein product: CAISESDRGRNEQFF. V usage is TRBV10-3 and J usage is TRBJ2-1; a possible D gene is TRBD1 (5 bases). CDR1 is ENHRY and CDR2 is SYGVKD in the germline V gene. This CDR3 is 15 amino acids long. Trimming took 0 bases from V and 7 from J, leaving 13 bases between them.

This clone has only one observation. This chain uses TRBV27 with TRBJ1-5; no firm D call. The CDR3 consists of 13 residues. V dropped 2 bases and J dropped 4 bases, with 6 bases sitting between them. Germline V gene data show CDR1 as MNHEY and CDR2 as SMNVEV (reference sequence). CDR3 bases: TGTGCCAGCAGTTTACGAGAAAATCAGCCCCAGCATTTT. This encodes CASSLRENQPQHF.

In this sample, this clone is large (0.1 to 1%). The gene calls are TRBV7-8 and TRBJ1-1; D may be TRBD1 (5 bases). The ends were cut back, 1 base at V and 0 bases at J, with 21 bases in the middle. The CDR3 runs to 19 residues. Per the germline V gene, CDR1 is SGHVS and CDR2 is FQNEAQ. The DNA for the CDR3 is TGTGCCAGCAGCTTAGACAGGTTCTCAATTTCTGTGCTGAACACTGAAGCTTTCTTT. This sequence encodes CASSLDRFSISVLNTEAFF.

The V call is TRBV11-1, the J call TRBJ2-1, with D unresolved. Germline V gene data show CDR1 as SGHAT and CDR2 as FQDESV (reference sequence). CDR3 length equals 13 residues. Trimming pared 5 bases from V and 7 bases from J, leaving 12 bases between. The CDR3 loop reads CASSLVDGNEQFF. The CDR3 DNA reads TGTGCCAGCAGCCTAGTGGACGGGAATGAGCAGTTCTTC.

The rearrangement joins TRBV6-5 to TRBJ1-2; D is unclear. The V and J ends lost 1 base and 4 bases respectively, with 13 bases between them. Germline-derived CDR1 and CDR2 are MNHEY and SVGAGI. The CDR3 covers 15 residues. CDR3 protein: CASSYFEAGPYGYTF. The CDR3 DNA sequence: TGTGCCAGCAGTTACTTCGAAGCCGGTCCCTATGGCTACACCTTC.

The V call is TRBV29-1, the J call TRBJ2-7, with D maybe TRBD1 (5 bases). CDR1 and CDR2 from the germline V gene are SQVTM and ANQGSEA. Trimming took off 4 bases at V and 1 base at J, with 11 bases between the two ends. The CDR3 totals 13 residues. The CDR3 spells CSVVPTESYEQYF. CDR3 nucleotide sequence: TGCAGCGTTGTACCGACAGAGTCCTACGAGCAGTACTTC.

The chain carries TRBV2 and TRBJ1-5; TRBD1 is a possible D gene (6 bases). CDR1 SNHLY and CDR2 FYNNEI come from the germline V gene. This CDR3 is 16 amino acids long. Trimming took 2 bases from V and 2 from J, leaving 13 bases between them. The CDR3 loop reads CASSELAGEGNQPQHF. The DNA of the CDR3 is TGTGCCAGCAGTGAATTGGCAGGGGAGGGCAATCAGCCCCAGCATTTT.

V is TRBV9 and J is TRBJ2-7; 11 bases align to TRBD2. The CDR3 consists of 17 residues. Trimming took 1 base from V and 0 from J; bases not matched to a gene: 6. Germline V gene data show CDR1 as SGDLS and CDR2 as YYNGEE. DNA for the CDR3: TGTGCCAGCAGCGTATCCCCGGGGACTAGCGGCTCCTACGAGCAGTACTTC. As protein: CASSVSPGTSGSYEQYF.

This chain uses TRBV9 with TRBJ2-1, with 8 bases identical to TRBD2. J was trimmed by 4 bases and V by 0 bases; bases with no gene match: 3. Germline-derived CDR1 and CDR2 are SGDLS and YYNGEE. CDR3 size: 15 residues. CDR3 DNA: TGTGCCAGCAGCGTAGATAGCGGGACTTACAATGAGCAGTTCTTC. Amino acids: CASSVDSGTYNEQFF.

The V and J genes are TRBV27 and TRBJ2-1; 10 bases are a match to TRBD2. V shed 4 bases and J 7 bases; nucleotides not matched to a gene: 7. From germline, CDR1 is MNHEY and CDR2 SMNVEV (reference sequence). The CDR3 has 15 residues. CDR3 sequence: CASSSTSGPVNEQFF. CDR3 coding DNA: TGTGCCAGCAGTTCGACTAGCGGGCCCGTGAATGAGCAGTTCTTC.